The 8 T cell receptor beta chains listed next were all sequenced from one sample in a study of blood T cells in healthy people across ages. A sample-barcoded 5' primer and a J-beta primer mix were used in a second PCR of roughly 6 to 11 cycles. TCRdb ran MiXCR on the 5' RACE reads and lists one entry per CDR3 protein. The profile shows hundreds of thousands of distinct CDR3 sequences, under 70% of them singletons. Specimen: blood. Source of these receptors: a man between 60 and 75 years old in good health.

The V and J genes are TRBV24-1 and TRBJ2-1; D is perhaps TRBD1 (5 bases). V lost 2 bases, J lost 8 bases, and 15 bases lay in between. Germline lookup yields CDR1 KGHDR and CDR2 SFDVKD. The CDR3 covers 15 residues. This chain's CDR3 is CATSDSQGPAYEQFF. As DNA, the CDR3 is TGTGCCACCAGTGATTCTCAGGGCCCCGCGTATGAGCAGTTCTTC.

J is TRBJ1-6 and V is TRBV11-2; 10 positions match TRBD1. This CDR3 spans 15 amino acids. The V segment lost 5 bases and the J segment 9 bases; nucleotides outside the gene matches: 7. Germline V gene sequence: CDR1 SGHAT, CDR2 FQNNGV. The DNA of the CDR3 is TGTGCCAGCAGCCCGACGACAGGGGGCTTTTCACCCCTCCACTTT. This gives the protein CASSPTTGGFSPLHF.

Only a few counts were recorded for this clonotype. The rearrangement uses TRBV3-1 and TRBJ2-1; 7 bases align to TRBD2. The ends lost 4 bases at V and 4 bases at J; junction bases unmatched: 4. This CDR3 comprises 14 residues. CDR1 and CDR2 (germline): LGHDT, YNNKEL (reference sequence). CDR3 loop: CASSLRRGYNEQFF. The CDR3 coding sequence is TGTGCCAGCAGCCTTAGGCGGGGGTACAATGAGCAGTTCTTC.

The V gene is TRBV20-1, the J gene TRBJ2-1; 7 bases line up with TRBD1. The germline gives CDR1 DFQATT, CDR2 SNEGSKA (reference sequence). The V segment lost 6 bases and the J segment 0 bases; nucleotides outside the gene matches: 8. The CDR3 sequence is 15 residues long. The CDR3 loop reads CSADPGQSSYNEQFF. The DNA of the CDR3 is TGCAGTGCGGATCCGGGACAGAGCTCCTACAATGAGCAGTTCTTC.

The J gene is TRBJ1-2, the V gene TRBV5-1; 8 bases match TRBD1. V was clipped by 3 bases and J by 8 bases; unmatched bases: 9. This CDR3 has 14 residues. Germline V gene lookup returns CDR1 SGHRS and CDR2 YFSETQ. The CDR3 reads CASSSNDRGGGYTF. The CDR3 coding sequence is TGCGCCAGCAGCTCAAATGACAGGGGAGGCGGCTACACCTTC.

The table lists this clonotype with a few counts. The rearrangement links TRBV6-1 to TRBJ2-4; 11 nucleotides match TRBD1. The CDR3 covers 13 residues. With V trimmed by 6 bases and J by 13 bases, 8 bases remained unmatched. Germline-derived CDR1 and CDR2 are MNHNS and SASEGT. CDR3 amino acids: CASSPDRGREQYF. In nucleotides, the CDR3 is TGTGCCAGCAGCCCGGACAGGGGGCGTGAGCAGTACTTC.

This clonotype has only a few counts. The V and J genes are TRBV7-9 and TRBJ2-5, with 7 positions matching TRBD2. CDR1 is SEHNR and CDR2 is FQNEAQ in the germline V gene (reference sequence). With V trimmed by 6 bases and J by 5 bases, 6 bases remained unmatched. CDR3 size: 13 residues. The CDR3 reads CASRSGVMETQYF. The CDR3 bases are TGTGCCAGCAGAAGCGGGGTGATGGAGACCCAGTACTTC. Full variable domain (remainder filled in from reference TRBV7-9 and TRBJ2-5): DTGVSQNPRHKITKRGQNVTFRCDPISEHNRLYWYRQTLGQGPEFLTYFQNEAQLEKSRLLSDRFSAERPKGSFSTLEIQRTEQGDSAMYLCASRSGVMETQYFGPGTRLLVL.

The table lists this clonotype with a count of one. The V call is TRBV2, the J call TRBJ2-7; possible D gene TRBD1, 6 bases. The CDR3 is 14 residues long. V was clipped by 4 bases and J by 2 bases, with 12 bases between them. The germline V gene has CDR1 SNHLY and CDR2 FYNNEI. CDR3 DNA: TGTGCCAGCAGTGTGCGACAGGTGACCTACGAGCAGTACTTC. Its protein product is CASSVRQVTYEQYF.